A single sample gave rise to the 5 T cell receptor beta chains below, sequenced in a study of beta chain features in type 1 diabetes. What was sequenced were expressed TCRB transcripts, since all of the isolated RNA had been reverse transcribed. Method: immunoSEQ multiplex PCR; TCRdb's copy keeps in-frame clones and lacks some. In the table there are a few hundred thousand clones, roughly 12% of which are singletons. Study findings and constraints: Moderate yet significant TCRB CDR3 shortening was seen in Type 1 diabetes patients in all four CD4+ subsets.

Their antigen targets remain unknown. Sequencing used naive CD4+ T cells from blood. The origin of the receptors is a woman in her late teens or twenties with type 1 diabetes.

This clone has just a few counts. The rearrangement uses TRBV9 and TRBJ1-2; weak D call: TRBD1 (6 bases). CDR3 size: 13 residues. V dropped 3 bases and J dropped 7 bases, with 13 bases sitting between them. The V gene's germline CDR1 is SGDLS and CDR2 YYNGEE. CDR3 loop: CASSAGGPLGYTF. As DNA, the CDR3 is TGTGCCAGCAGCGCTGGGGGCCCTCTTGGCTACACCTTC.

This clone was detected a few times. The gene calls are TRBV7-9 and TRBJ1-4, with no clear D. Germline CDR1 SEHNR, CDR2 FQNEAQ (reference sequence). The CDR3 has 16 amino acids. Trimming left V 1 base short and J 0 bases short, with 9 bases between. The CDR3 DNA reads TGTGCCAGCAGCTTAGGCGGAGGAGCAACTAATGAAAAACTGTTTTTT. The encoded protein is CASSLGGGATNEKLFF.

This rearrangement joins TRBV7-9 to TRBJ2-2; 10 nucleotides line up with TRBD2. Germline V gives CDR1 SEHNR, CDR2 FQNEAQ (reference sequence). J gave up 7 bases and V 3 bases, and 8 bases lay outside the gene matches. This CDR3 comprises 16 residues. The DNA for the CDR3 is TGTGCCAGCAGCTTTCGGGCTAGCGGGAGTGGCGGGGAGCTGTTTTTT. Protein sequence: CASSFRASGSGGELFF.

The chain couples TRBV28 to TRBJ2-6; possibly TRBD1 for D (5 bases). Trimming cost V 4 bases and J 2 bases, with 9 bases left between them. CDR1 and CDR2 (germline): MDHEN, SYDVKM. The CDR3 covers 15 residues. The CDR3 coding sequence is TGTGCCAGCAGTTCTCAGGGTCCTGGGGCCAACGTCCTGACTTTC. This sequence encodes CASSSQGPGANVLTF.

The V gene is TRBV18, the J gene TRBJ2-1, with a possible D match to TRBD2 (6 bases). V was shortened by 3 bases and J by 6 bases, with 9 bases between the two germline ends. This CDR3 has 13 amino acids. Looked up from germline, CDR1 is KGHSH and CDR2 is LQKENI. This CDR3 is CASSPGTLNEQFF. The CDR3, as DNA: TGTGCCAGCTCACCCGGGACTCTCAATGAGCAGTTCTTC. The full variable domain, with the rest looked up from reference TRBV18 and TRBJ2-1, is NAGVMQNPRHLVRRRGQEARLRCSPMKGHSHVYWYRQLPEEGLKFMVYLQKENIIDESGMPKERFSAEFPKEGPSILRIQQVVRGDSAAYFCASSPGTLNEQFFGPGTRLTVL.